This TCR beta chain was recovered during a study of cytomegalovirus exposure and HLA in healthy donors. Comment on this clone: Antigen unknown.

The germline CDR1 and CDR2 sequences are KGHSH and LQKENI. The germline V and J ends were trimmed by 6 bases and 2 bases, with 13 bases remaining between them. There are 14 residues in the CDR3. It was with 60 Vbeta and 13 Jbeta primers that the PCR ran. Using immunoSEQ multiplex PCR, the repertoire was profiled, and TCRdb retains in-frame clones only, with some absent. The sample yields roughly 77,000 clones, of which the top ten take up about 4.2%. Study-level results: Most TCR beta V segments were productive about 87% or about 30% of the time in an earlier analysis.

The material sequenced was PBMCs. This clonotype originated in a man aged 25 to 45 in good health and CMV-seronegative. The J gene is TRBJ1-2, the V gene TRBV18, with D uncertain. The DNA for the CDR3 is TGTGCCAGCTCGTCCGAACTCCTAAACTATGGCTACACCTTC. Translating it yields CASSSELLNYGYTF.